This TCR beta chain was profiled in a study of blood T cell repertoires in COVID-19. Study-level background: Sites across the United States, Italy and Spain contributed samples from acute and convalescent COVID-19.

The CDR3 loop spans 13 amino acids. Germline-derived CDR1 and CDR2 are ENHRY and SYGVKD. V gave up 8 bases and J gave up 4 bases; unmatched junction bases: 8. Method: immunoSEQ multiplex PCR; TCRdb's copy keeps in-frame clones and lacks some. The sample yields approximately 330,000 clones, about nine tenths seen once. The V and J genes are TRBV10-3 and TRBJ2-7, with TRBD1 matching 7 bases. The specimen was PBMCs or T cells enriched from blood (not recorded which). This receptor was obtained from a woman under 40 who had recovered from COVID-19. CDR3 nucleotides: TGTGCCATCTCCAGGGACAGCAAATACGAGCAGTACTTC. Residues: CAISRDSKYEQYF.